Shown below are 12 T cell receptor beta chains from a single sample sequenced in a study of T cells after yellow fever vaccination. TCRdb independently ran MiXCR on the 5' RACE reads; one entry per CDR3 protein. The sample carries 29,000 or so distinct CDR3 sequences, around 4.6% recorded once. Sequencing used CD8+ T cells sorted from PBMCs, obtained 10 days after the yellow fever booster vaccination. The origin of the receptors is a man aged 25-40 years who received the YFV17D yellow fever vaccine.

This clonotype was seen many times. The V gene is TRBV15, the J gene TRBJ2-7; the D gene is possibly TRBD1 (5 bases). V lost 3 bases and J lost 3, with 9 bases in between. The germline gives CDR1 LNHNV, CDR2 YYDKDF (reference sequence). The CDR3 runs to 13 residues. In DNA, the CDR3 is TGTGCCACCAGCAGTAGCAGGGTCTACGAGCAGTACTTC. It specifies CATSSSRVYEQYF.

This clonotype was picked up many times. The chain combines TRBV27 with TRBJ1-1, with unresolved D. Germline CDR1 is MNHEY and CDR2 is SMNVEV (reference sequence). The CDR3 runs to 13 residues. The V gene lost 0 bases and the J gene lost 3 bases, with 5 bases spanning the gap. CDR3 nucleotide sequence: TGTGCCAGCAGTTTATCGGGCCACACTGAAGCTTTCTTT. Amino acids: CASSLSGHTEAFF.

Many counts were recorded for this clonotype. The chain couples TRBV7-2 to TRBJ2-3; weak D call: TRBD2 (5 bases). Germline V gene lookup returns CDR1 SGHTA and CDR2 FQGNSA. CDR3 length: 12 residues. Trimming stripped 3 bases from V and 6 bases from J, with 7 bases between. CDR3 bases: TGTGCCAGCAGCTTTAGCGCGGATACGCAGTATTTT. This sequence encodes CASSFSADTQYF. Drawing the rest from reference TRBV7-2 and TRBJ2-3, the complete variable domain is GAGVSQSPSNKVTEKGKDVELRCDPISGHTALYWYRQSLGQGLEFLIYFQGNSAPDKSGLPSDRFSAERTGGSVSTLTIQRTQQEDSAVYLCASSFSADTQYFGPGTRLTVL.

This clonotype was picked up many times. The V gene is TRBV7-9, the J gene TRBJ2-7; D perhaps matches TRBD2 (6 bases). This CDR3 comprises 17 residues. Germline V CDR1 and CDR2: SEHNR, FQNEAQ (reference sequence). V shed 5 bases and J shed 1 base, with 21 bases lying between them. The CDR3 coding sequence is TGTGCCAGCAGCAATCAGTCTGCGGGACGGAAATCCTACGAGCAGTACTTC. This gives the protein CASSNQSAGRKSYEQYF.

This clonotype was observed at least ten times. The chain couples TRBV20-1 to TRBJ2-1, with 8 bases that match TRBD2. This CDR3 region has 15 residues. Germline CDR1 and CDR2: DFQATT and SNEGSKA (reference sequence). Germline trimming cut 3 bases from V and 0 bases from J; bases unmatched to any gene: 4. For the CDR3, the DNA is TGCAGTGCTAGTGGTAGCGGGACCTCCTACAATGAGCAGTTCTTC. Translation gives CSASGSGTSYNEQFF.

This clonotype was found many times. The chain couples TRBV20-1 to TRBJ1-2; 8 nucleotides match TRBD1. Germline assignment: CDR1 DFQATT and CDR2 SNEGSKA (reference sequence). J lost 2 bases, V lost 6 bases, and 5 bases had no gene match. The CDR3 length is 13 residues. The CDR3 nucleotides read TGCAGTGCAGGGGACAGGAAGAACTATGGCTACACCTTC. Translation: CSAGDRKNYGYTF.

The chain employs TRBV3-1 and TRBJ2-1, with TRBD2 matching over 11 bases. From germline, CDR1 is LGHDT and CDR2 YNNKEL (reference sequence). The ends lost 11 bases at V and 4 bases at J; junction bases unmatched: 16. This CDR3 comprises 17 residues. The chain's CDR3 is CASTQVGSSGGYNEQFF. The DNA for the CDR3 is TGTGCCTCCACCCAAGTTGGGTCTAGCGGGGGGTACAATGAGCAGTTCTTC.

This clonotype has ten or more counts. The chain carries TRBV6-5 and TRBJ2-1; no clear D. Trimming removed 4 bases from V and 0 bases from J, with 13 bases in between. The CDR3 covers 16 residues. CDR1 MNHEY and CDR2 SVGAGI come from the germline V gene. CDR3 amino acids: CASSWPERSSYNEQFF. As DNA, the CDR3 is TGTGCCAGCAGTTGGCCAGAACGGAGCTCCTACAATGAGCAGTTCTTC.

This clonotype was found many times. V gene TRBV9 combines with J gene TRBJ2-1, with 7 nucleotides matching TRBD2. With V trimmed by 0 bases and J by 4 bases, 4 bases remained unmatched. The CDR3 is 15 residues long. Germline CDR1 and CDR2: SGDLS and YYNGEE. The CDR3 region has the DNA TGTGCCAGCAGCGTAGGTCTAGCGGCATACAATGAGCAGTTCTTC. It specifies CASSVGLAAYNEQFF.

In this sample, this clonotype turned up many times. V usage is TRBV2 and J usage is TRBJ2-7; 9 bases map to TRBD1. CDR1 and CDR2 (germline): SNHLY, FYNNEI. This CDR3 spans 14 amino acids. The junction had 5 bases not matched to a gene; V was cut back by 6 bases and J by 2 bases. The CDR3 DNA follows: TGTGCCAGCAGGGCCGGGACAGGGACCTACGAGCAGTACTTC. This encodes CASRAGTGTYEQYF.

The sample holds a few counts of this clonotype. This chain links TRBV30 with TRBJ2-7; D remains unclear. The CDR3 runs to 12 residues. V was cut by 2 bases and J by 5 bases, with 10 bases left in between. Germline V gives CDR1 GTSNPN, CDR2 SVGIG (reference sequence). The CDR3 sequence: CAWSTNSNEQYF. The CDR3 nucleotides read TGTGCCTGGAGTACTAACAGTAACGAGCAGTACTTC.

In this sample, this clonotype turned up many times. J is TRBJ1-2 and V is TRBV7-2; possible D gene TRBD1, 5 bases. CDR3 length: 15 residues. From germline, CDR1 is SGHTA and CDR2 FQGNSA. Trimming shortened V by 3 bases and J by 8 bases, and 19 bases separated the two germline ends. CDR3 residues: CASSLDASAGQGYTF. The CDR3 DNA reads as TGTGCCAGCAGCTTGGACGCCTCAGCGGGGCAGGGCTACACCTTC. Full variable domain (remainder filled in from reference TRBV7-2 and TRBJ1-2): GAGVSQSPSNKVTEKGKDVELRCDPISGHTALYWYRQSLGQGLEFLIYFQGNSAPDKSGLPSDRFSAERTGGSVSTLTIQRTQQEDSAVYLCASSLDASAGQGYTFGSGTRLTVV.